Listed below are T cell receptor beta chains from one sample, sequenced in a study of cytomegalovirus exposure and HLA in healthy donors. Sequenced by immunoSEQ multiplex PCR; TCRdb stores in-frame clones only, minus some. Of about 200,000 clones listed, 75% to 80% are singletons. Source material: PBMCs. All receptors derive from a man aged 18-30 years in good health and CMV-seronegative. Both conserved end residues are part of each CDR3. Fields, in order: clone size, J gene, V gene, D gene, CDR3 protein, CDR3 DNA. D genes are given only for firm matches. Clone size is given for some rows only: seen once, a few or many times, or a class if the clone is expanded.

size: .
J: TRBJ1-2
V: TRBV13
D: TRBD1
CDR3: CASSLGGQGNYGYTF
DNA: TGTGCCAGCAGCTTGGGGGGACAGGGCAACTATGGCTACACCTTC

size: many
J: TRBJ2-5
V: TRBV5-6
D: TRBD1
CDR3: CASSPTGEETQYF
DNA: TGTGCCAGCAGCCCGACAGGGGAAGAGACCCAGTACTTC

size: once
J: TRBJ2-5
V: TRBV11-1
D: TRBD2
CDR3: CASSRLAGARETQYF
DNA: TGTGCCAGCAGCAGACTAGCGGGAGCGAGGGAGACCCAGTACTTC

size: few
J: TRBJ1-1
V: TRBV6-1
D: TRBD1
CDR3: CASSVQQGAMNTEAFF
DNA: TGTGCCAGCAGTGTTCAACAGGGGGCGATGAACACTGAAGCTTTCTTT

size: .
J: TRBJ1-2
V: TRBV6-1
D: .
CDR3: CASTVSSNYGYTF
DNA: TGTGCCAGCACAGTTTCTTCGAACTATGGCTACACCTTC

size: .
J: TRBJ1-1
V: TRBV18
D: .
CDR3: CASSQQANTEAFF
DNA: TGTGCCAGCTCACAACAGGCGAACACTGAAGCTTTCTTT

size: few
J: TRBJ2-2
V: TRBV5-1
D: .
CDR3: CASSLLNRVDTGELFF
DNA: TGCGCCAGCAGCTTGTTAAACAGGGTGGACACCGGGGAGCTGTTTTTT

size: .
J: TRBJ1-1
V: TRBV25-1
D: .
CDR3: CASSEFGQPQAFF
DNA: TGTGCCAGCAGTGAATTTGGGCAGCCTCAAGCTTTCTTT

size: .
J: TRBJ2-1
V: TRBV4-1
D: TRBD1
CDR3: CASSQDTDRGLEQFF
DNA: TGCGCCAGCAGCCAAGATACGGACAGGGGTCTGGAGCAGTTCTTC

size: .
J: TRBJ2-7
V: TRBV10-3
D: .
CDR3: CAISESPGGSYEQYF
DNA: TGTGCCATCAGTGAGTCGCCGGGCGGGTCCTACGAGCAGTACTTC

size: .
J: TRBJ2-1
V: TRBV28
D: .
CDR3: CASSFWESRGEQFF
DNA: TGTGCCAGCAGTTTTTGGGAGTCCCGGGGTGAGCAGTTCTTC

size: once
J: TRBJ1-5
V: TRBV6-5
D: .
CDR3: CASSYPGQPQHF
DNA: TGTGCCAGCAGTTACCCGGGTCAGCCCCAGCATTTT

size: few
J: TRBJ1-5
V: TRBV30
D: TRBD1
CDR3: CACNPGTGENQPQHF
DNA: TGTGCCTGCAACCCAGGGACAGGGGAAAATCAGCCCCAGCATTTT

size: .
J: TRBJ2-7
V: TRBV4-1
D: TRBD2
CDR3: CASSQEEGLAGGGVYEQYF
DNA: TGCGCCAGCAGCCAAGAAGAGGGGCTAGCGGGAGGAGGAGTCTACGAGCAGTACTTC

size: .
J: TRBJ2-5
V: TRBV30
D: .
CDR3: CAWRTGLPGETQYF
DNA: TGTGCCTGGAGAACGGGACTCCCGGGGGAGACCCAGTACTTC

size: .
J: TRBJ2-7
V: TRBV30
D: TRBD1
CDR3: CASQQGDSYEQYF
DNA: TGTGCCTCCCAACAGGGGGACTCCTACGAGCAGTACTTC

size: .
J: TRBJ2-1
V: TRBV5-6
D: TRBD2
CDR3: CASFGGGDHNEQFF
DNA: TGTGCCAGCTTCGGGGGGGGCGATCACAATGAGCAGTTCTTC

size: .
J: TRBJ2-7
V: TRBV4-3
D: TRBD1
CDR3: CASSPSGTGGWVVYEQYF
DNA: TGCGCCAGCAGCCCATCCGGGACAGGGGGATGGGTGGTCTACGAGCAGTACTTC

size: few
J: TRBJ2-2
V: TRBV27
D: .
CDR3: CASSQSRSGELFF
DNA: TGTGCCAGCAGCCAGTCCCGTTCCGGGGAGCTGTTTTTT

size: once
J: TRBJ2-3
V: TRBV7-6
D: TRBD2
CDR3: CASSGGTSGGAVTDTQYF
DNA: TGTGCCAGCAGCGGTGGGACTAGCGGGGGGGCCGTAACAGATACGCAGTATTTT

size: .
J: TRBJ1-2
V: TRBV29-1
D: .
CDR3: CSVETASGYGYTF
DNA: TGCAGCGTTGAAACAGCAAGCGGCTATGGCTACACCTTC